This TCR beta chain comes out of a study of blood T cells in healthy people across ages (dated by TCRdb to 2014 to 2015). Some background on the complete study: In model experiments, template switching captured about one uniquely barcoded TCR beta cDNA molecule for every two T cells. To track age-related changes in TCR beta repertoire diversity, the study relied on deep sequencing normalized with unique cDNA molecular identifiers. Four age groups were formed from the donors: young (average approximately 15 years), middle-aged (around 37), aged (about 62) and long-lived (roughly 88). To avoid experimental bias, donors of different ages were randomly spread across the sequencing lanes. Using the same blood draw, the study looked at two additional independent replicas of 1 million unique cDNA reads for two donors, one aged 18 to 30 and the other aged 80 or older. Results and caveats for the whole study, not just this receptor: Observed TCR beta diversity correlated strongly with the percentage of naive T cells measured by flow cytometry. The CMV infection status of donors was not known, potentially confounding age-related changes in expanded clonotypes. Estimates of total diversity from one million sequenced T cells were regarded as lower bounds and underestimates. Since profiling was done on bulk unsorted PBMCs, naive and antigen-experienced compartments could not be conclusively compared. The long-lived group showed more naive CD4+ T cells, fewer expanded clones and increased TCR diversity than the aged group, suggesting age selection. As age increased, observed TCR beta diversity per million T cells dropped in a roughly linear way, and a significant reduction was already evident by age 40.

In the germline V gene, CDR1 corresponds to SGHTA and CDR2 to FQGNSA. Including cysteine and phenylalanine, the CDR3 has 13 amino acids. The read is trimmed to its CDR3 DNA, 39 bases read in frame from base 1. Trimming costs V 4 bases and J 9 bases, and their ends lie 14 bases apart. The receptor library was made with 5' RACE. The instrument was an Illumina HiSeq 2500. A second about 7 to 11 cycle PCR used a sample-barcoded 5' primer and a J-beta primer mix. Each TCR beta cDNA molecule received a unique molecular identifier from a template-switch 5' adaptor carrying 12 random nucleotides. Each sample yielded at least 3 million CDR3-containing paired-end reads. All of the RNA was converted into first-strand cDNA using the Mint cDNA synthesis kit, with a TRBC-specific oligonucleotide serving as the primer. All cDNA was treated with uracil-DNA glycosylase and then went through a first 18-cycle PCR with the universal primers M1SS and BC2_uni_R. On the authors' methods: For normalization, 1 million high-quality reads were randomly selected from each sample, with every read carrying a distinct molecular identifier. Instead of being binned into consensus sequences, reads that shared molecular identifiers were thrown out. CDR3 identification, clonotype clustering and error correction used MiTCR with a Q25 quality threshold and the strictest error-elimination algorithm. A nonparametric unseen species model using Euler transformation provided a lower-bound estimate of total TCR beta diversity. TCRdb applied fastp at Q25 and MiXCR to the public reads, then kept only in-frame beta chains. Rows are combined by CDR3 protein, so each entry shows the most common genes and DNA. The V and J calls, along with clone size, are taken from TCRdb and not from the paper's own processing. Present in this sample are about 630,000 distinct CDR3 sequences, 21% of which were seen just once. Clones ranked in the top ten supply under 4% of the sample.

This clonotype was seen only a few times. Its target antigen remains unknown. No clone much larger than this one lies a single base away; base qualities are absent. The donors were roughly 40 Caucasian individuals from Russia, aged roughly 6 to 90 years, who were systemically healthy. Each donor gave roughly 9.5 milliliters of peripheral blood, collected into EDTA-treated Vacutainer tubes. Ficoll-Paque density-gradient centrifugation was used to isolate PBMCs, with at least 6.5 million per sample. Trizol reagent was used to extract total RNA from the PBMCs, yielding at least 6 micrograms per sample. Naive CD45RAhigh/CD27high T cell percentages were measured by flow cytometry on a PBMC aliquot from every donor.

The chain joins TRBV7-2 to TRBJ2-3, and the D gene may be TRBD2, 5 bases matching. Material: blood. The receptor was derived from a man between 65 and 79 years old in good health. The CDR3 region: CASSSGFSETQYF. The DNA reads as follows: TGTGCCAGCAGCTCTGGGTTTAGCGAGACGCAGTATTTT.